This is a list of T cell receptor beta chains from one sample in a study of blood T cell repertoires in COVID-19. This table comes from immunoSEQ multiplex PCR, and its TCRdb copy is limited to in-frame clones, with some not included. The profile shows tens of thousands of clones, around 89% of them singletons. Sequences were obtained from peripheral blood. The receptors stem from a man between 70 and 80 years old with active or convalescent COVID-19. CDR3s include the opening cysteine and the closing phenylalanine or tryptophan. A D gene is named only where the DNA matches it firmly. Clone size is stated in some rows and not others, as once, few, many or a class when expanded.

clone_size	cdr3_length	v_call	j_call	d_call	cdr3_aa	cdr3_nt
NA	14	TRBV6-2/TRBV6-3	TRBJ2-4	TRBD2	CASSTSGSGNIQYF	TGTGCCAGCAGTACTAGCGGGAGTGGAAACATTCAGTACTTC
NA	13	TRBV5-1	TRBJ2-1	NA	CASRTGVVNEQFF	TGCGCCAGCAGAACGGGTGTTGTCAATGAGCAGTTCTTC
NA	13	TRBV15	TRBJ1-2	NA	CATSKAGKYGYTF	TGTGCCACCAGCAAGGCAGGGAAGTATGGCTACACCTTC
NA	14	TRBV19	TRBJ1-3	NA	CASSVQGSGNTIYF	TGTGCCAGTAGTGTACAGGGCTCTGGAAACACCATATATTTT
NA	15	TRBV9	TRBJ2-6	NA	CASSKGDFGANVLTF	TGTGCCAGCAGCAAAGGGGATTTTGGGGCCAACGTCCTGACTTTC
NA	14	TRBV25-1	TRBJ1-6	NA	CASGALGSVSPLHF	TGTGCCAGCGGTGCACTCGGAAGCGTTTCACCCCTCCACTTT
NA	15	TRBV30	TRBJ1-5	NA	CAWSVGGNSNQPQHF	TGTGCCTGGAGTGTAGGCGGGAATAGCAATCAGCCCCAGCATTTT
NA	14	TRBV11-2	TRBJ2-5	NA	CASSLGGPGETQYF	TGTGCCAGCAGCTTAGGGGGGCCCGGAGAGACCCAGTACTTC
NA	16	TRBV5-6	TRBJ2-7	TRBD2	CASSLVGGRAVYEQYF	TGTGCCAGCAGCTTGGTTGGCGGGAGGGCCGTGTACGAGCAGTACTTC
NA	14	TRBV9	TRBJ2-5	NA	CASSVGSGWETQYF	TGTGCCAGCAGCGTAGGCTCGGGGTGGGAGACCCAGTACTTC
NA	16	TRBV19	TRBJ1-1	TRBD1	CASSPRQGGMNTEAFF	TGTGCCAGTAGTCCCCGACAGGGGGGGATGAACACTGAAGCTTTCTTT
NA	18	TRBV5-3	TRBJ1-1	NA	CARSPNSQGRLLNTEAFF	TGTGCCAGAAGCCCCAATAGTCAGGGCCGTTTGCTGAACACTGAAGCTTTCTTT
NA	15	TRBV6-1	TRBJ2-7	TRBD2	CASSDSLAGVSEQYF	TGTGCCAGCAGTGATTCACTAGCGGGAGTGTCAGAGCAGTACTTC
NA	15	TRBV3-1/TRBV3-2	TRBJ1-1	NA	CASRQGRVMNTEAFF	TGTGCCAGCAGACAAGGACGGGTAATGAACACTGAAGCTTTCTTT
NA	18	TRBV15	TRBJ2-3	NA	CATSRDLWDRGSSDTQYF	TGTGCCACCAGCAGAGATTTATGGGATCGAGGGAGCTCAGATACGCAGTATTTT
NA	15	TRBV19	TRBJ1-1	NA	CASSIVRGLNTEAFF	TGTGCCAGTAGTATAGTGCGGGGACTGAACACTGAAGCTTTCTTT
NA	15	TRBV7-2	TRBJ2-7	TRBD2	CASRTGLAEFYEQYF	TGTGCCAGCAGGACGGGACTAGCGGAATTCTACGAGCAGTACTTC
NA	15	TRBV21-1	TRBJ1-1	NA	CASSMGAFMNTEAFF	TGTGCCAGCAGCATGGGGGCGTTCATGAACACTGAAGCTTTCTTT
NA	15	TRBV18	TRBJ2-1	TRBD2	CASSLGTTILNEQFF	TGTGCCAGCTCACTCGGGACTACAATCCTCAATGAGCAGTTCTTC
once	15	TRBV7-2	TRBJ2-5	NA	CASSPNPGGGETQYF	TGTGCCAGCAGCCCTAACCCGGGTGGTGGGGAGACCCAGTACTTC
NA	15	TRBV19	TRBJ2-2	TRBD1	CASHRGRSGTGELFF	TGTGCCAGTCACAGGGGAAGGTCCGGCACCGGGGAGCTGTTTTTT
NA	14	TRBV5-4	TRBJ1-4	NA	CASSSAGRAEKLFF	TGTGCCAGCAGCTCCGCCGGGAGGGCTGAAAAACTGTTTTTT
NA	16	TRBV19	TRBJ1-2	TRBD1	CASSPPNRGSFYGYTF	TGTGCCAGTAGTCCCCCAAACAGGGGGTCCTTCTATGGCTACACCTTC
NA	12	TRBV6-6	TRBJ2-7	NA	CASSYKDSEQYF	TGTGCCAGCAGTTACAAGGACAGCGAGCAGTACTTC
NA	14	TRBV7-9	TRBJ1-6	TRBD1	CASSLSAGGSPLHF	TGTGCCAGCAGCTTGTCCGCAGGGGGTTCACCCCTCCACTTT
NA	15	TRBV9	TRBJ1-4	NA	CASSNRAGVGEKLFF	TGTGCCAGCAGCAACAGGGCTGGAGTGGGTGAAAAACTGTTTTTT
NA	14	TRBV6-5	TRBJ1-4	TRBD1	CASSRQGRDEKLFF	TGTGCCAGCAGTCGACAGGGGAGGGATGAAAAACTGTTTTTT
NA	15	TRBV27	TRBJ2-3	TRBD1	CASSSGTGRVDTQYF	TGTGCCAGCAGTTCCGGGACAGGGAGGGTAGATACGCAGTATTTT
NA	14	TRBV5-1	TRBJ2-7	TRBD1	CASRQTGMEYEQYF	TGCGCCAGCAGACAGACAGGGATGGAATACGAGCAGTACTTC
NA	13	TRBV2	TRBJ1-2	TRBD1	CASSEEGALGYTF	TGTGCCAGCAGTGAAGAGGGGGCTCTCGGCTACACCTTC
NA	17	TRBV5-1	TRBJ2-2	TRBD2	CASSGSLAGVNTGELFF	TGCGCCAGCAGCGGTTCCTTAGCGGGTGTGAACACCGGGGAGCTGTTTTTT
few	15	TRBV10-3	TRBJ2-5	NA	CAISERQGVGETQYF	TGTGCCATCAGTGAGAGGCAGGGCGTTGGGGAGACCCAGTACTTC
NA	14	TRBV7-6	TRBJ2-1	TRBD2	CASSSAAGVNEQFF	TGTGCCAGCAGCTCCGCGGCGGGAGTAAATGAGCAGTTCTTC
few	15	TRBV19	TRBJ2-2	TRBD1	CASKEDRVLTGELFF	TGTGCCAGTAAGGAGGACAGGGTGCTTACCGGGGAGCTGTTTTTT
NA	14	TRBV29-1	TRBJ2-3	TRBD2	CSVEQGGRADTQYF	TGCAGCGTTGAACAGGGAGGGCGCGCAGATACGCAGTATTTT
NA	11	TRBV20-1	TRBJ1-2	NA	CSAYGLYGYTF	TGCAGTGCTTACGGTCTCTATGGCTACACCTTC
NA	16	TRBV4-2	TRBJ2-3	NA	CASSHEGQTSTDTQYF	TGTGCCAGCAGCCACGAGGGACAAACTAGCACAGATACGCAGTATTTT
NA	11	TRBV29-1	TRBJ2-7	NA	CSAVSSYEQYF	TGCAGCGCGGTATCGAGCTACGAGCAGTACTTC
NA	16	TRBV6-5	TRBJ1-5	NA	CASSSGSNRPGQPQHF	TGTGCCAGCAGTTCTGGCAGCAACCGTCCAGGTCAGCCCCAGCATTTT
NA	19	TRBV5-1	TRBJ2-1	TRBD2	CASSFPSGTSGRTYNEQFF	TGCGCCAGCAGCTTCCCATCCGGGACTAGCGGGAGGACCTACAATGAGCAGTTCTTC
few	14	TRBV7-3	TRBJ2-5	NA	CASSPTGEGKTQYF	TGTGCCAGCAGCCCAACGGGGGAAGGGAAGACCCAGTACTTC
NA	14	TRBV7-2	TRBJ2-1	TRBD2	CASSSGLAGYEQFF	TGTGCCAGCAGCTCGGGACTAGCGGGATACGAGCAGTTCTTC
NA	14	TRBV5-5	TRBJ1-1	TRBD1	CASSGGQMNTEAFF	TGTGCCAGCAGCGGGGGACAGATGAACACTGAAGCTTTCTTT
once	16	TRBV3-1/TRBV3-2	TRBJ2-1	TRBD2	CASSPAGGFSYNEQFF	TGTGCCAGCAGCCCTGCGGGAGGCTTCTCCTACAATGAGCAGTTCTTC
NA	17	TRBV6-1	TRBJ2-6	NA	CASSVEGGPPGANVLTF	TGTGCCAGCAGTGTGGAGGGAGGCCCTCCTGGGGCCAACGTCCTGACTTTC
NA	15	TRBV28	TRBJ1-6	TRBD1	CASSGRTGPNSPLHF	TGTGCCAGCAGTGGACGGACAGGGCCGAATTCACCCCTCCACTTT
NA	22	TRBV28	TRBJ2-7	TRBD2	CASSLAVGPRTSGRTVPWEQYF	TGTGCCAGCAGTTTAGCGGTAGGACCCAGGACTAGCGGGAGGACCGTCCCCTGGGAGCAGTACTTC
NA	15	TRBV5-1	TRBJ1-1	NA	CASSSDPRRDTEAFF	TGCGCCAGCAGCTCCGATCCTCGACGGGACACTGAAGCTTTCTTT
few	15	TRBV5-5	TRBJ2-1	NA	CASSLLLLSYNEQFF	TGTGCCAGCAGCTTGTTACTCCTCTCCTACAATGAGCAGTTCTTC